This T cell receptor beta chain derives from a study of early T cells in non-severe SARS-CoV-2 infection. This clonotype was seen ten or more times. TCRdb reprocessed the 5' RACE reads with MiXCR, giving one entry per CDR3 protein. The top ten clones hold 2.5% to 3% of a sample with tens of thousands of distinct CDR3 sequences, around 7% of them seen once. This receptor was identified in an adult who was a healthcare worker with PCR-confirmed SARS-CoV-2 infection or an uninfected control (not recorded which). Sequenced material: whole blood.

CDR3 residues: CASSLAKGGPGNSPLHF. CDR3 DNA: TGCGCCAGCAGCTTGGCAAAAGGGGGTCCAGGAAATTCACCCCTCCACTTT. The chain links TRBV5-1 to TRBJ1-6, with D maybe TRBD1 (6 bases). Between the trimmed V and J ends, which lost 0 bases and 7 bases, there was a span of 17 bases. This CDR3 is built from 17 residues. Germline-derived CDR1 and CDR2 are SGHRS and YFSETQ.